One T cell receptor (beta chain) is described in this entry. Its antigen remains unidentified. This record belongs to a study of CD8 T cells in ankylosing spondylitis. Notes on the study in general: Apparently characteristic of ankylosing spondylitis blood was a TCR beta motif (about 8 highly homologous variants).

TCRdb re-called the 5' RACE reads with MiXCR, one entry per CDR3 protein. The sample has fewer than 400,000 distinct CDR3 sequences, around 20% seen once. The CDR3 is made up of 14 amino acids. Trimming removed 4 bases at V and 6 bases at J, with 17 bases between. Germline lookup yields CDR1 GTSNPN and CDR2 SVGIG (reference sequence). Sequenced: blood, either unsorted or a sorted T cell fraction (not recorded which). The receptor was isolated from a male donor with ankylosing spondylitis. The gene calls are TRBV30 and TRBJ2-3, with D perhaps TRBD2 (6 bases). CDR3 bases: TGTGCCTGGACAACCGGGACTCCGTCGGATACGCAGTATTTT. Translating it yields CAWTTGTPSDTQYF.